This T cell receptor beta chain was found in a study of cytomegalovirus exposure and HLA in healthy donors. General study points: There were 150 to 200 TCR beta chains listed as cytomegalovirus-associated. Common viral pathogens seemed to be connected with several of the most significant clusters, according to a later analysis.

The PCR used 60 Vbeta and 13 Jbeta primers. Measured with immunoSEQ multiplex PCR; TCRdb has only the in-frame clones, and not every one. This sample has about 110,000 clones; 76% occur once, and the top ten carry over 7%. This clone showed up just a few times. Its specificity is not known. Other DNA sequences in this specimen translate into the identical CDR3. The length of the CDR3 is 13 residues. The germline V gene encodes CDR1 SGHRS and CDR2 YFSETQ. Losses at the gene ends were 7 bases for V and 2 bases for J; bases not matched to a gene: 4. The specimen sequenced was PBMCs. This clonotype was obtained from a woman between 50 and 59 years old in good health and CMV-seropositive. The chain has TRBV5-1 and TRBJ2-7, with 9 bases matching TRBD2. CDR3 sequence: CASRSGGTYEQYF. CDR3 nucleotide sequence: TGCGCCAGCCGGAGCGGGGGGACCTACGAGCAGTACTTC. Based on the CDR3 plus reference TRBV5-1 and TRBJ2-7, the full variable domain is KAGVTQTPRYLIKTRGQQVTLSCSPISGHRSVSWYQQTPGQGLQFLFEYFSETQRNKGNFPGRFSGRQFSNSRSEMNVSTLELGDSALYLCASRSGGTYEQYFGPGTRLTVT.